This passage covers 27 T cell receptor beta chains from one sample sequenced in a study of control samples from healthy donors and cancer patients. This table comes from immunoSEQ multiplex PCR, and its TCRdb copy is limited to in-frame clones, with some not included. The sample has about 84,000 clones; around 80% are singletons. Sequencing was carried out using PBMCs. The receptors come from a man in his 60s with head and neck cancer.

V usage is TRBV18 and J usage is TRBJ2-1; 11 positions match TRBD2. Germline CDR1 is KGHSH and CDR2 is LQKENI. The CDR3 loop spans 15 amino acids. The trim removed 8 bases at V and 10 bases at J, leaving 13 bases unmatched. The CDR3 is CASPPRLAGGREQFF. CDR3 sequence (DNA): TGTGCCAGCCCCCCCCGGCTAGCGGGAGGTCGGGAGCAGTTCTTC.

The chain combines TRBV3-1 (or the pseudogene TRBV3-2) with TRBJ1-1; D gene unclear. V dropped 2 bases and J dropped 1 base, with 5 bases sitting between them. Germline values: CDR1 LGHDT, CDR2 YNNKEL (reference sequence). CDR3 length: 13 residues. CDR3 coding DNA: TGTGCCAGCAGCCAATGGGGGAACACTGAAGCTTTCTTT. Translating gives CASSQWGNTEAFF.

The V gene is TRBV27, the J gene TRBJ2-3; either TRBD1 or TRBD2 may supply D (5 bases each). The CDR3 length is 14 residues. Per germline, CDR1 MNHEY and CDR2 SMNVEV (reference sequence). V was trimmed by 3 bases and J by 3 bases, leaving 10 bases between them. In nucleotides, the CDR3 is TGTGCCAGCAGTTTTCAGGGACCGACAGATACGCAGTATTTT. Protein sequence: CASSFQGPTDTQYF.

The chain couples TRBV7-9 to TRBJ1-3; possible D gene TRBD1, 5 bases. CDR3 length: 15 amino acids. Germline values: CDR1 SEHNR, CDR2 FQNEAQ (reference sequence). Between the trimmed V and J ends, which lost 1 base and 2 bases, there was a span of 9 bases. For the CDR3, the DNA is TGTGCCAGCAGCTTAGGCGGGGGGACTGGAAACACCATATATTTT. Translating gives CASSLGGGTGNTIYF.

The chain combines TRBV11-2 with TRBJ2-7; 7 bases agree with TRBD1. Germline CDR1 reads SGHAT; CDR2 reads FQNNGV. V was pared by 3 bases and J by 4 bases, with 3 bases of the junction left unmatched. The CDR3 consists of 13 residues. This CDR3 reads CASSFRQGYEQYF. For the CDR3, the DNA is TGTGCCAGCAGCTTTAGACAGGGTTACGAGCAGTACTTC.

This CDR3 is CASSPSDRRNTIYF. The CDR3 bases are TGTGCCAGCAGTCCCTCGGACCGGAGGAACACCATATATTTT. V and J are TRBV28 and TRBJ1-3, with D hard to call. This CDR3 comprises 14 residues. The V gene's germline CDR1 is MDHEN and CDR2 SYDVKM. V was trimmed by 5 bases and J by 7 bases, leaving 15 bases between them.

This rearrangement joins TRBV9 to TRBJ2-3; 14 nucleotides line up with TRBD2. Germline V lookup: CDR1 SGDLS, CDR2 YYNGEE. CDR3 size: 16 residues. V was pared by 0 bases and J by 4 bases, with 1 base of the junction left unmatched. The CDR3 protein is CASSVGGLAGADTQYF. CDR3 bases: TGTGCCAGCAGCGTAGGGGGACTAGCGGGAGCAGATACGCAGTATTTT.

The chain uses TRBV18 and TRBJ2-7; 12 nucleotides agree with TRBD2. The trim removed 2 bases at V and 4 bases at J, leaving 9 bases unmatched. This CDR3 comprises 17 residues. Germline V lookup: CDR1 KGHSH, CDR2 LQKENI. The CDR3 loop is CASSPTSGGSVEYEQYF. DNA of the CDR3: TGTGCCAGCTCACCAACTAGCGGGGGGTCGGTGGAGTACGAGCAGTACTTC.

The gene calls are TRBV12-3 or TRBV12-4 and TRBJ1-2; TRBD1 might be the D (6 bases). This CDR3 is built from 13 residues. Trimming removed 8 bases from V and 3 bases from J, with 13 bases in between. The CDR3 spells CASGGLGDYGYTF. Written as DNA, the CDR3 is TGTGCCAGCGGGGGGCTCGGGGACTATGGCTACACCTTC.

This chain uses TRBV11-2 with TRBJ1-5, with no clear D. This CDR3 has 13 amino acids. Trimming took off 1 base at V and 8 bases at J, with 9 bases between the two ends. Germline V lookup: CDR1 SGHAT, CDR2 FQNNGV. The CDR3 here is CASSLGALEPQHF. DNA of the CDR3: TGTGCCAGCAGCTTAGGGGCGTTAGAGCCCCAGCATTTT.

The rearrangement uses TRBV30 and TRBJ2-7; D not resolved. The CDR3 runs 13 residues. Germline CDR1 reads GTSNPN; CDR2 reads SVGIG (reference sequence). V gave up 0 bases and J gave up 4 bases, with 10 bases separating them. In nucleotides, the CDR3 is TGTGCCTGGAGTGTAAGGGTGAAATACGAGCAGTACTTC. Its protein product is CAWSVRVKYEQYF.

This clone showed up just once. The CDR3 DNA reads as TGTGCCAGCAGCCCCAGGGGTAGAGGCTACACCTTC. This codes for CASSPRGRGYTF. V is TRBV7-2 and J is TRBJ1-2, with D perhaps TRBD1 (6 bases). The CDR3 spans 12 residues. Germline CDR1 reads SGHTA; CDR2 reads FQGNSA. V shed 5 bases and J shed 8 bases, with 12 bases lying between them.

The chain combines TRBV19 with TRBJ1-2; 7 bases agree with TRBD1. With 1 base clipped from V and 5 bases from J, the junction kept 4 bases outside the gene matches. This CDR3 is built from 14 residues. Germline V gene data show CDR1 as LNHDA and CDR2 as SQIVND (reference sequence). CDR3 DNA: TGTGCCAGTAGTATAGGAGGGGGCACGTATGGCTACACCTTC. Amino acids: CASSIGGGTYGYTF.

This clone appeared a few times. The chain combines TRBV6-5 with TRBJ2-7; 8 nucleotides align to TRBD2. Germline values: CDR1 MNHEY, CDR2 SVGAGI. Trimming cost V 6 bases and J 9 bases; bases outside gene matches: 16. The CDR3 is 15 amino acids. Here the CDR3 reads CASRPTIDSGKVQYF. CDR3 nucleotide sequence: TGTGCCAGCAGACCGACTATTGATAGCGGGAAGGTGCAGTACTTC.

V gene TRBV7-2 combines with J gene TRBJ2-1; D ambiguous. The germline V gene encodes CDR1 SGHTA and CDR2 FQGNSA. The CDR3 loop spans 13 amino acids. Trimming took off 0 bases at V and 9 bases at J, with 9 bases between the two ends. In DNA, the CDR3 is TGTGCCAGCAGCTTAGCATTGGGGTTTGAGCAGTTCTTC. It yields the protein CASSLALGFEQFF.

This clone has just a few counts. The sample contains more than one DNA sequence encoding this CDR3. The chain combines TRBV2 with TRBJ1-1; D is unclear. The CDR3 length is 13 residues. With 5 bases removed from V and 1 base from J, the gap between germline ends came to 8 bases. Germline V gene sequence: CDR1 SNHLY, CDR2 FYNNEI. This CDR3 reads CASSRRGNTEAFF. The CDR3 DNA sequence: TGTGCCAGCAGTCGGCGAGGGAACACTGAAGCTTTCTTT.

J is TRBJ2-7 and V is TRBV27, with a tentative D call TRBD2 (6 bases). The V end lost 1 base, the J end lost 3 bases, and 10 bases lay between the germline ends. Germline V lookup: CDR1 MNHEY, CDR2 SMNVEV (reference sequence). The CDR3 sequence is 14 residues long. The CDR3 region is CASSLLFGGYEQYF. Here the CDR3 DNA reads TGTGCCAGCAGTTTATTATTCGGGGGCTACGAGCAGTACTTC.

The chain employs TRBV29-1 and TRBJ1-4; D remains unclear. The CDR3 has 13 amino acids. CDR1 is SQVTM and CDR2 is ANQGSEA in the germline V gene. The V and J ends lost 4 bases and 8 bases respectively, with 14 bases between them. The CDR3 bases are TGCAGCGTTGGTACAACCTCGGGGGAAAAACTGTTTTTT. It translates to CSVGTTSGEKLFF.

The chain employs TRBV2 and TRBJ1-2, with TRBD1 matching over 9 bases. J lost 3 bases, V lost 6 bases, and 5 bases had no gene match. Looked up from germline, CDR1 is SNHLY and CDR2 is FYNNEI. The CDR3 is made up of 14 amino acids. Here the CDR3 reads CASRMGQGDYGYTF. The CDR3, as DNA: TGTGCCAGCAGGATGGGACAGGGAGACTATGGCTACACCTTC.

The chain is built from TRBV10-1 and TRBJ2-3, with 8 bases lining up with TRBD2. This CDR3 is 15 amino acids long. The trim removed 6 bases at V and 2 bases at J, leaving 7 bases unmatched. Germline values: CDR1 WNHNN, CDR2 SYGVQD (reference sequence). The CDR3 reads CASSTGSGVTDTQYF. CDR3 bases: TGCGCCAGCAGCACGGGTAGCGGGGTCACAGATACGCAGTATTTT.

The chain combines TRBV19 with TRBJ1-5, with 7 bases fitting TRBD1. The CDR3 sequence is 15 residues long. CDR1 is LNHDA and CDR2 is SQIVND in the germline V gene (reference sequence). V lost 3 bases and J lost 5; bases outside the gene matches: 7. CDR3 nucleotides: TGTGCCAGTAGTATGGGGACAGCGAATTATCAGCCCCAGCATTTT. This codes for CASSMGTANYQPQHF.

This clone appeared a single time. V is TRBV25-1 and J is TRBJ2-1, with 7 bases lining up with TRBD1. Germline CDR1 and CDR2: MGHDK and SYGVNS. The CDR3 runs to 14 residues. The V segment lost 3 bases and the J segment 8 bases; nucleotides outside the gene matches: 7. CDR3: CASSETGIIDEQFF. CDR3 coding DNA: TGTGCCAGCAGTGAGACAGGGATCATCGATGAGCAGTTCTTC.

This clone was observed once. The chain uses TRBV11-1 and TRBJ1-1; tentative D call: TRBD1 (6 bases). The length of the CDR3 is 14 residues. CDR1 is SGHAT, CDR2 FQDESV, per germline (reference sequence). V lost 1 base, J lost 1 base, and 7 bases lay in between. The CDR3 DNA reads as TGTGCCAGCAGCTTAGACAGGGAGAACACTGAAGCTTTCTTT. Its translation is CASSLDRENTEAFF. Supplemented by reference TRBV11-1 and TRBJ1-1, the full variable domain reads EAEVAQSPRYKITEKSQAVAFWCDPISGHATLYWYRQILGQGPELLVQFQDESVVDDSQLPKDRFSAERLKGVDSTLKIQPAELGDSAMYLCASSLDRENTEAFFGQGTRLTVV.

This clone showed up just a few times. V is TRBV4-1 and J is TRBJ1-1; unclear D gene. Per germline, CDR1 MGHRA and CDR2 YSYEKL. This CDR3 region has 15 residues. V was shortened by 0 bases and J by 2 bases, with 10 bases between the two germline ends. CDR3 bases: TGCGCCAGCAGCCAAGATCAGATTTTTAACACTGAAGCTTTCTTT. Amino acids: CASSQDQIFNTEAFF.

Only a few counts were recorded for this clone. V is TRBV18 and J is TRBJ2-2; 10 nucleotides line up with TRBD2. Germline V gene data show CDR1 as KGHSH and CDR2 as LQKENI. The V segment lost 5 bases and the J segment 6 bases; nucleotides outside the gene matches: 6. CDR3 length: 15 residues. DNA of the CDR3: TGTGCCAGCTCAAGGGCTAGCGGGAGTCCCGGGGAGCTGTTTTTT. This gives the protein CASSRASGSPGELFF.

V is TRBV2 and J is TRBJ2-5; a weak D match, TRBD2 (6 bases). The germline CDR1 and CDR2 sequences are SNHLY and FYNNEI. The CDR3 sequence is 12 residues long. Here the CDR3 reads CAGGSGQETQYF. Here the CDR3 DNA reads TGTGCAGGAGGGAGCGGCCAAGAGACCCAGTACTTC.

The V call is TRBV5-1, the J call TRBJ2-7; D is ambiguous. The CDR3 runs to 16 residues. The ends were cut back, 4 bases at V and 3 bases at J, with 20 bases in the middle. Germline V gene lookup returns CDR1 SGHRS and CDR2 YFSETQ. CDR3 amino acids: CASSAVDSRYVYEQYF. The CDR3 region has the DNA TGCGCCAGCAGCGCCGTCGATTCCCGCTATGTCTACGAGCAGTACTTC.